These 29 T cell receptor beta chains were sequenced from one sample in a study of cytomegalovirus exposure and HLA in healthy donors. The PCR employed 60 Vbeta primers together with 13 Jbeta primers. Here immunoSEQ multiplex PCR was the method, and the copy in TCRdb shows in-frame clones only, minus some. This sample carries some 120,000 clones, 75% to 85% of them seen once, and the ten largest clones take 2% to 2.5%. The source material was PBMCs. Receptor source: a man between 18 and 35 years old in good health and CMV-seronegative.

The chain uses TRBV28 and TRBJ2-7; D not resolved. The CDR3 has 15 amino acids. The germline V gene encodes CDR1 MDHEN and CDR2 SYDVKM. Trimming took 7 bases from V and 2 from J, leaving 18 bases between them. The CDR3 sequence: CASISPPGVAYEQYF. The CDR3 DNA reads as TGTGCCAGCATCAGTCCCCCAGGTGTTGCCTACGAGCAGTACTTC.

CDR3 coding DNA: TGCGCCAGCAGCCAAGATCTTATGAGGGCCATTGGCGGGGAGCTGTTTTTT. It specifies CASSQDLMRAIGGELFF. The chain employs TRBV4-3 and TRBJ2-2; TRBD2 is a possible D gene (5 bases). The CDR3 has 17 residues. The germline CDR1 and CDR2 sequences are LGHNA and YSLEER. Trimming took 0 bases from V and 7 from J, leaving 18 bases between them.

This sequence joins TRBV6-5 and TRBJ1-1; D call uncertain. This CDR3 has 13 residues. The V and J ends lost 8 bases and 3 bases respectively, with 13 bases between them. The germline V gene has CDR1 MNHEY and CDR2 SVGAGI. CDR3 protein: CASLRRSDTEAFF. CDR3 DNA: TGTGCCAGCCTCAGGAGGTCAGACACTGAAGCTTTCTTT.

The chain joins TRBV27 to TRBJ2-7; 7 bases align to TRBD1. CDR1 is MNHEY, CDR2 SMNVEV, per germline (reference sequence). CDR3 length equals 15 residues. Trimming took 4 bases from V and 1 from J; bases not matched to a gene: 7. CDR3 sequence: CASSSTGVRSYEQYF. The CDR3 DNA is TGTGCCAGCAGTTCAACAGGGGTGAGGTCCTACGAGCAGTACTTC.

The J gene is TRBJ2-7, the V gene TRBV15; the D gene is possibly TRBD2 (5 bases). The germline V and J ends were trimmed by 8 bases and 6 bases, with 20 bases remaining between them. This CDR3 is 14 amino acids long. Germline V lookup: CDR1 LNHNV, CDR2 YYDKDF (reference sequence). The CDR3 bases are TGTGCCACCCGGCCATTTTCGACTATTGGCGAGCAGTACTTC. Protein sequence: CATRPFSTIGEQYF. Full variable domain (missing parts from reference TRBV15 and TRBJ2-7): DAMVIQNPRYQVTQFGKPVTLSCSQTLNHNVMYWYQQKSSQAPKLLFHYYDKDFNNEADTPDNFQSRRPNTSFCFLDIRSPGLGDTAMYLCATRPFSTIGEQYFGPGTRLTVT.

V is TRBV18 and J is TRBJ2-1; 10 bases line up with TRBD1. Germline loops: CDR1 KGHSH, CDR2 LQKENI. V dropped 6 bases and J dropped 8; count of bases not matched to a gene: 7. The CDR3 loop spans 14 amino acids. Here the CDR3 reads CASSGQGSTDEQFF. The CDR3 coding sequence is TGTGCCAGCTCGGGACAGGGGTCGACGGATGAGCAGTTCTTC.

The gene calls are TRBV7-9 and TRBJ2-7; 7 bases fit TRBD1. The junction had 20 bases not matched to a gene; V was cut back by 2 bases and J by 7 bases. Germline-derived CDR1 and CDR2 are SEHNR and FQNEAQ (reference sequence). This CDR3 has 18 residues. CDR3 coding DNA: TGTGCCAGCAGCTTAACCGCGTTCGGGACAGAGGGTCTTTGGGAGCAGTACTTC. Translation: CASSLTAFGTEGLWEQYF. Filled out from reference TRBV7-9 and TRBJ2-7, the complete variable domain reads DTGVSQNPRHKITKRGQNVTFRCDPISEHNRLYWYRQTLGQGPEFLTYFQNEAQLEKSRLLSDRFSAERPKGSFSTLEIQRTEQGDSAMYLCASSLTAFGTEGLWEQYFGPGTRLTVT.

The genes are TRBV27 and TRBJ2-3, with TRBD1 identical over 8 bases. The length of the CDR3 is 15 residues. V shed 4 bases and J 2 bases; nucleotides not matched to a gene: 5. The germline CDR1 and CDR2 sequences are MNHEY and SMNVEV (reference sequence). Written as DNA, the CDR3 is TGTGCCAGCAGTTCTAGGGACAGGATCACAGATACGCAGTATTTT. It codes for CASSSRDRITDTQYF.

The sample holds one count of this clone. The chain employs TRBV13 and TRBJ1-5; the D is unclear. The CDR3 length is 14 residues. From germline, CDR1 is PRHDT and CDR2 FYEKMQ (reference sequence). The V end was cut by 5 bases, the J end by 4 bases, with 12 bases between. The CDR3 loop is CASSPGPGNQPQHF. CDR3 bases: TGTGCCAGCAGCCCCGGGCCGGGGAATCAGCCCCAGCATTTT.

V gene TRBV6-5 combines with J gene TRBJ2-2, with D uncertain. This CDR3 has 14 residues. CDR1 and CDR2 from the germline V gene are MNHEY and SVGAGI. Trimming pared 10 bases from V and 0 bases from J, leaving 12 bases between. The CDR3 reads CATLRNANTGELFF. As DNA, the CDR3 is TGTGCCACACTGAGAAACGCGAACACCGGGGAGCTGTTTTTT.

This rearrangement joins TRBV16 to TRBJ1-2; 11 nucleotides agree with TRBD1. CDR1 is KGHSY, CDR2 FQNENV, per germline. Germline trimming cut 4 bases from V and 4 bases from J; bases unmatched to any gene: 8. The CDR3 covers 16 residues. The chain's CDR3 is CASSLWGTGGIYGYTF. As DNA, the CDR3 is TGTGCCAGCAGCCTATGGGGGACAGGGGGAATCTATGGCTACACCTTC.

J is TRBJ1-6 and V is TRBV6-1, with 8 bases lining up with TRBD1. Trimming cost V 1 base and J 7 bases; bases outside gene matches: 3. Germline lookup yields CDR1 MNHNS and CDR2 SASEGT. The length of the CDR3 is 15 residues. For the CDR3, the DNA is TGTGCCAGCAGTGAAGTCGACAGGGGCAATTCACCCCTCCACTTT. This sequence encodes CASSEVDRGNSPLHF.

CDR3 bases: TGCGCCAGCAGCTTGGGGACAAATTATGGCTACACCTTC. This translates into CASSLGTNYGYTF. The V gene is TRBV5-1, the J gene TRBJ1-2; perhaps TRBD1 as D (5 bases). CDR1 is SGHRS, CDR2 YFSETQ, per germline. The CDR3 runs to 13 residues. The ends were cut back, 0 bases at V and 5 bases at J, with 8 bases in the middle.

The chain recombines TRBV5-1 with TRBJ2-7; tentatively, D is TRBD2 (6 bases). V was pared by 0 bases and J by 7 bases, with 14 bases between. This CDR3 is 14 amino acids long. Per germline, CDR1 SGHRS and CDR2 YFSETQ. The CDR3 DNA reads TGCGCCAGCAGCTTGGAGGGACCGGCGGGGGAGCAGTACGTC. Residues: CASSLEGPAGEQYV.

This sequence joins TRBV28 and TRBJ1-5; a possible D gene is TRBD1 (5 bases). Germline V CDR1 and CDR2: MDHEN, SYDVKM. V was trimmed by 1 base and J by 5 bases, leaving 21 bases between them. The CDR3 is 18 residues long. CDR3 DNA: TGTGCCAGCAGTTTATATGCACAGTTGGTAAGGGGTGATCAGCCCCAGCATTTT. Translated: CASSLYAQLVRGDQPQHF. Drawing the rest from reference TRBV28 and TRBJ1-5, the complete variable domain is DVKVTQSSRYLVKRTGEKVFLECVQDMDHENMFWYRQDPGLGLRLIYFSYDVKMKEKGDIPEGYSVSREKKERFSLILESASTNQTSMYLCASSLYAQLVRGDQPQHFGDGTRLSIL.

J is TRBJ2-7 and V is TRBV28; possible D gene TRBD2, 5 bases. The CDR3 sequence is 13 residues long. The germline V gene has CDR1 MDHEN and CDR2 SYDVKM. Between the trimmed V and J ends, which lost 6 bases and 0 bases, there was a span of 9 bases. CDR3 region: CASRRASSYEQYF. DNA of the CDR3: TGTGCCAGCAGGCGGGCCAGCTCCTACGAGCAGTACTTC.

The chain carries TRBV11-2 and TRBJ2-1; D is unclear. CDR3 length: 14 residues. CDR1 SGHAT and CDR2 FQNNGV come from the germline V gene. V was cut by 5 bases and J by 5 bases, with 13 bases left in between. CDR3 bases: TGTGCCAGCAGCCCCAGTTCAGCGAACAATGAGCAGTTCTTC. It encodes CASSPSSANNEQFF.

The chain employs TRBV4-3 and TRBJ2-2; the match to TRBD2 covers 9 bases. Looked up from germline, CDR1 is LGHNA and CDR2 is YSLEER. Germline trimming cut 0 bases from V and 3 bases from J; bases unmatched to any gene: 8. The CDR3 loop spans 18 amino acids. The CDR3 DNA sequence: TGCGCCAGCAGCCAAGATAGATTAGCGGGAGTGGACACCGGGGAGCTGTTTTTT. Its translation is CASSQDRLAGVDTGELFF.

This clone showed up just once. The CDR3 DNA is TGCAGCGTGCTTCATCAGGGATTGGGTGGCTACACCTTC. Its translation: CSVLHQGLGGYTF. This chain joins TRBV29-1 and TRBJ1-2; TRBD1 is a possible D gene (5 bases). The germline V gene has CDR1 SQVTM and CDR2 ANQGSEA. Trimming took off 6 bases at V and 7 bases at J, with 18 bases between the two ends. The CDR3 has 13 amino acids.

This chain links TRBV12-5 with TRBJ2-1; D is uncertain. Germline loops: CDR1 LGHNT, CDR2 FRNRAP. The CDR3 is made up of 14 amino acids. Trimming removed 7 bases from V and 2 bases from J, with 12 bases in between. DNA for the CDR3: TGTGCTAGTGTCGGTGGCCAGGCCTACAATGAGCAGTTCTTC. Translated: CASVGGQAYNEQFF.

This sequence joins TRBV18 and TRBJ2-1, with 13 bases identical to TRBD2. Germline loops: CDR1 KGHSH, CDR2 LQKENI. The CDR3 contains 16 residues. After removal of 5 bases from V and 6 bases from J, the junction contained 7 bases not matched to a gene. The CDR3 reads CASSTTTSGRFNEQFF. The CDR3 DNA reads as TGTGCCAGCTCAACGACGACTAGCGGGAGGTTCAATGAGCAGTTCTTC.

The rearrangement joins TRBV6-5 to TRBJ1-1, with a possible D match to TRBD1 (5 bases). The germline CDR1 and CDR2 sequences are MNHEY and SVGAGI. The germline V and J ends were trimmed by 5 bases and 3 bases, with 10 bases remaining between them. The length of the CDR3 is 13 residues. The CDR3 DNA sequence: TGTGCCAGCAGTGCGACAGATTACACTGAAGCTTTCTTT. Translated: CASSATDYTEAFF.

The chain employs TRBV4-3 and TRBJ1-1, with 7 bases identical to TRBD1. J lost 5 bases, V lost 1 base, and 19 bases had no gene match. CDR1 LGHNA and CDR2 YSLEER come from the germline V gene. The CDR3 is made up of 19 amino acids. The CDR3 sequence: CASSQGASGTVGGKTEAFF. DNA for the CDR3: TGCGCCAGCAGCCAAGGCGCATCCGGGACAGTAGGGGGTAAAACTGAAGCTTTCTTT.

The J gene is TRBJ2-5, the V gene TRBV11-2; the match to TRBD1 covers 9 bases. The CDR3 length is 15 residues. Germline CDR1 reads SGHAT; CDR2 reads FQNNGV. The trim removed 5 bases at V and 5 bases at J, leaving 9 bases unmatched. CDR3 residues: CASSRGQGQGETQYF. DNA of the CDR3: TGTGCCAGCAGCAGGGGACAGGGTCAGGGGGAGACCCAGTACTTC.

V and J are TRBV28 and TRBJ2-1, with 12 bases that match TRBD2. Germline assignment: CDR1 MDHEN and CDR2 SYDVKM. The J segment lost 8 bases and the V segment lost 6 bases, leaving 20 bases of the junction unmatched. There are 19 residues in the CDR3. The CDR3 DNA is TGTGCCAGCAGCCTGGAGATTGAGTCGACTAGCGGGAGATCCTATGAGCAGTTCTTC. This encodes CASSLEIESTSGRSYEQFF.

J is TRBJ2-2 and V is TRBV18; a weak D match, TRBD2 (6 bases). The germline CDR1 and CDR2 sequences are KGHSH and LQKENI. The CDR3 runs to 16 residues. The V end lost 6 bases, the J end lost 6 bases, and 20 bases lay between the germline ends. CDR3 coding DNA: TGTGCCAGCTCCAATGTGCGCGGGATGGACGCCGGGGAGCTGTTTTTT. It codes for CASSNVRGMDAGELFF.

The gene calls are TRBV6-1 and TRBJ2-1, with a possible D match to TRBD2 (6 bases). This CDR3 comprises 16 residues. V dropped 2 bases and J dropped 1 base, with 12 bases sitting between them. Germline values: CDR1 MNHNS, CDR2 SASEGT. This CDR3 is CASSEPKGGSYNEQFF. The CDR3 DNA follows: TGTGCCAGCAGTGAACCGAAGGGAGGATCCTACAATGAGCAGTTCTTC.

The V call is TRBV6-1, the J call TRBJ1-5; tentatively, D is TRBD1 (6 bases). CDR1 is MNHNS, CDR2 SASEGT, per germline. Trimming pared 2 bases from V and 3 bases from J, leaving 11 bases between. The CDR3 is made up of 15 amino acids. This CDR3 is CASSESGGPNQPQHF. The DNA of the CDR3 is TGTGCCAGCAGTGAAAGCGGGGGCCCCAATCAGCCCCAGCATTTT.

This clone was counted between two and nine times. V usage is TRBV4-3 and J usage is TRBJ2-6, with TRBD1 identical over 7 bases. Germline trimming cut 2 bases from V and 3 bases from J; bases unmatched to any gene: 7. The germline CDR1 and CDR2 sequences are LGHNA and YSLEER. The CDR3 loop spans 17 amino acids. CDR3 nucleotides: TGCGCCAGCAGCCAAACACCCACAGGGGATGGGGCCAACGTCCTGACTTTC. Protein sequence: CASSQTPTGDGANVLTF.